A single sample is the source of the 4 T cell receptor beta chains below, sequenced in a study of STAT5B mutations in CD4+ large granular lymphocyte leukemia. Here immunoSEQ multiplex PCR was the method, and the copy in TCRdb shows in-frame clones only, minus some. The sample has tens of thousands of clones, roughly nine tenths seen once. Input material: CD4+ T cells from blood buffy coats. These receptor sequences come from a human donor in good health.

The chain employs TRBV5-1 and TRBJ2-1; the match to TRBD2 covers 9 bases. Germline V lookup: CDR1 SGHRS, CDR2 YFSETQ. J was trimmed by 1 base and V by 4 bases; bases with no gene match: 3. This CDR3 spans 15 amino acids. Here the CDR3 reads CASSLSGGSYNEQFF. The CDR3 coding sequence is TGCGCCAGCAGCCTTAGCGGGGGTTCCTACAATGAGCAGTTCTTC.

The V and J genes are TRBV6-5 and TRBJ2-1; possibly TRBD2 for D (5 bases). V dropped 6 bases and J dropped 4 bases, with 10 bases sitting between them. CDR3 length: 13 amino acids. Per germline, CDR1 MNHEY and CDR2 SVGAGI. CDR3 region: CASSPGVYNEQFF. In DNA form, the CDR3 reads TGTGCCAGCAGCCCCGGGGTTTACAATGAGCAGTTCTTC.

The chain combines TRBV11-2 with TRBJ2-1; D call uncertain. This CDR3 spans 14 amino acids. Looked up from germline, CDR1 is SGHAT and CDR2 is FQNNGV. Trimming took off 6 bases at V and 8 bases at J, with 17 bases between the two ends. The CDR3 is CASRPIGPGDEQFF. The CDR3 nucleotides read TGTGCCAGCAGGCCCATCGGGCCTGGAGATGAGCAGTTCTTC. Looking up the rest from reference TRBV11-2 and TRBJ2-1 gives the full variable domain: EAGVAQSPRYKIIEKRQSVAFWCNPISGHATLYWYQQILGQGPKLLIQFQNNGVVDDSQLPKDRFSAERLKGVDSTLKIQPAKLEDSAVYLCASRPIGPGDEQFFGPGTRLTVL.

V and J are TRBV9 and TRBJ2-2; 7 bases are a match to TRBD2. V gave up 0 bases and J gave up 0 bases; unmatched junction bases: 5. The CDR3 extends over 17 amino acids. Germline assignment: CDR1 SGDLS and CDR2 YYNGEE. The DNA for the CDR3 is TGTGCCAGCAGCGTAGGGGGTGGGGGGGCGAACACCGGGGAGCTGTTTTTT. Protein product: CASSVGGGGANTGELFF.